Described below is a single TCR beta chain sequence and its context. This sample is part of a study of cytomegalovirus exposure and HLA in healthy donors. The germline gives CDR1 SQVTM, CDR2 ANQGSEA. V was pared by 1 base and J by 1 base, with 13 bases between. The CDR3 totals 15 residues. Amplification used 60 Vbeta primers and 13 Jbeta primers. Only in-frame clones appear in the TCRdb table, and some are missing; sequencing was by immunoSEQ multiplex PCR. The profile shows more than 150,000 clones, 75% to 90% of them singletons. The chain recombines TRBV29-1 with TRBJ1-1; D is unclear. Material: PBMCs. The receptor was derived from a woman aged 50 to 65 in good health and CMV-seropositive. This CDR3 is CSVEVPRGTNTEAFF. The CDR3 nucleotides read TGCAGCGTTGAAGTCCCCCGGGGTACGAACACTGAAGCTTTCTTT.